This TCR beta chain was documented in a study of T cells after yellow fever vaccination. The 5'RACE template-switching step produced TCR cDNA and added a universal primer site and UMIs. TCRdb recomputed calls from the 5' RACE reads with MiXCR, one row per CDR3 protein. Of some 300,000 distinct CDR3 sequences listed, around 8.1% are singletons. The length of the CDR3 is 17 residues. Germline-derived CDR1 and CDR2 are LGHNA and YSLEER. V lost 0 bases to trimming and J lost 8 bases, with 19 bases between them. This clonotype has just a few counts. The sequence came from a man aged 18 to 35 who received the YFV17D yellow fever vaccine. The sample consisted of PBMCs, taken approximately 47 days after the first yellow fever vaccination. This sequence joins TRBV4-3 and TRBJ2-2; D is unclear. The CDR3 region is CASSQDPQAAGGGELFF. CDR3 sequence (DNA): TGCGCCAGCAGCCAAGATCCCCAGGCCGCCGGTGGGGGGGAGCTGTTTTTT.